A selection of T cell receptor beta chains follows, all from one sample in a study of cytomegalovirus exposure and HLA in healthy donors. Clones were read by immunoSEQ multiplex PCR, and TCRdb kept only the in-frame ones, dropping some. In the table there are over 100,000 clones, around 80% of which are singletons. The sample consisted of PBMCs. These receptors came from a man aged 30 to 45 in good health and CMV-seronegative. Each CDR3 is given without its conserved first and last residue.

V	J	CDR3
TRBV29-1	TRBJ2-1	SVAQGSEQF
TRBV4-2	TRBJ2-3	ASSRTRGGVGDLTDTQY
TRBV18	TRBJ1-2	ASSPQGLNYGYT
TRBV7-9	TRBJ1-6	ASSVGQGPNSPLH
TRBV6-5	TRBJ2-6	ASSWPGANGLT
TRBV29-1	TRBJ2-3	SVEMGAGDTQY
TRBV7-9	TRBJ2-3	ASSSPRVRGEDTDTQY
TRBV28	TRBJ1-2	ASSLIGSHYGYT
TRBV4-1	TRBJ1-4	ASSQVSGQGNQKLF
TRBV7-6	TRBJ2-4	ASSLAGQATHDDSQY
TRBV9	TRBJ2-3	ASSITRDRFTDTQY
TRBV4-3	TRBJ2-2	ASSQIGGAPGELF
TRBV11-2	TRBJ2-2	ASSFIAMNTGELF
TRBV25-1	TRBJ1-3	ASTRNPGNTIY
TRBV6-1	TRBJ2-1	ASSESGGAYNEQF
TRBV29-1	TRBJ1-1	SVERTGGYNTEAF
TRBV11-2	TRBJ2-2	ASSVHRGRELF
TRBV6-5	TRBJ2-3	ASSVADTDTQY
TRBV28	TRBJ2-7	ASSGSPGTGGYEQY
TRBV6-1	TRBJ2-3	ASSLTDTQY
TRBV10-2	.	ASSGKVRDRNYEQY
TRBV7-4	TRBJ1-1	ASQGGWTEAF
TRBV9	.	ASSVGSGLSYEQY
TRBV28	TRBJ2-3	ASSPWTTGTDTQY
TRBV27	TRBJ2-1	ASSFSFFSGGVYNEQF
TRBV19	TRBJ1-6	ASSMGAWNSPLH
TRBV20-1	TRBJ2-1	SAGRGF
TRBV7-9	TRBJ1-5	ASSSPGGQPQH
TRBV5-1	TRBJ1-1	ASSLAVGGTEAF
TRBV2	TRBJ1-5	ASEKAGLGGNQPQH
TRBV27	TRBJ1-6	ASSLLRGMGRSPLH
TRBV7-2	TRBJ2-7	ASSRTGKGSYEQY
TRBV7-2	TRBJ2-1	ASSTRGGDRQF
TRBV19	TRBJ1-2	ASSMDSEYGYT
TRBV4-3	TRBJ2-1	ASSQASAGVSYNEQF
TRBV28	TRBJ1-5	ASSRDEGNQPQH
TRBV6-5	TRBJ1-5	ASRRTGGNQPQH
TRBV30	TRBJ2-1	AGGGLYNEQF
TRBV7-8	TRBJ2-1	ASSPLRAGGQF
TRBV7-8	TRBJ1-2	ASSATTANYGYT
TRBV6-1	TRBJ1-2	ASSELQGVDGYT
TRBV6-5	TRBJ1-5	ASSATASGNQPQH
TRBV5-4	TRBJ1-2	ASSFKGQAYGYT
TRBV7-9	TRBJ2-3	ASTSPSGTGTSDTQY
TRBV15	TRBJ2-6	ATSRVGTGTSSGANVLT
TRBV18	TRBJ2-7	ASSPGTGRREQY
TRBV5-4	TRBJ2-5	ASSLAVRETQY
TRBV5-4	TRBJ1-4	ASSSEATNEKLF
TRBV2	TRBJ2-1	ASTQGQANEQF
TRBV7-9	TRBJ2-3	ASSLGKTSGGAQDTQY
TRBV5-1	TRBJ2-1	ASSPGAGGPSYNEQF
TRBV4-2	TRBJ2-1	ASSPGGGYNEQF
TRBV5-1	TRBJ1-1	ASSLQGGTTEAF